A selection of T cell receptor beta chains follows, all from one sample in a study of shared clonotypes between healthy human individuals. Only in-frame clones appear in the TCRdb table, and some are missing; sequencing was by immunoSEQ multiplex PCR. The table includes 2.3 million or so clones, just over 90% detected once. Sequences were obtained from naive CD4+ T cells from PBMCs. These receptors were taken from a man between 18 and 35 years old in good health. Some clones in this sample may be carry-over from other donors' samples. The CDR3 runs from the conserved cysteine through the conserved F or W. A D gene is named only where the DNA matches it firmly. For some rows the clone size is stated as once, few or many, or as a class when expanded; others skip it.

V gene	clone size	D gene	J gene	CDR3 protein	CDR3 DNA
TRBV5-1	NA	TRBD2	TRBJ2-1	CASSLTSGSDEQFF	TGCGCCAGCAGCCTGACTAGCGGGAGCGATGAGCAGTTCTTC
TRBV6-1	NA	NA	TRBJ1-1	CASSALGEGNTEAFF	TGTGCCAGCAGTGCCTTAGGGGAAGGGAACACTGAAGCTTTCTTT
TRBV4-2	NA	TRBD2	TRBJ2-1	CASSTSGVYNEQFF	TGTGCCAGCAGCACTAGCGGGGTATACAATGAGCAGTTCTTC
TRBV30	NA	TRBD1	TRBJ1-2	CAWSEDRGHYGYTF	TGTGCCTGGAGCGAAGACAGGGGACACTATGGCTACACCTTC
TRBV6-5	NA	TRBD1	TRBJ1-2	CASRGPGTAYGYTF	TGTGCCAGCAGGGGGCCCGGGACAGCTTATGGCTACACCTTC
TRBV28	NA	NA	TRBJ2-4	CASSLEGLAKNIQYF	TGTGCCAGCAGTTTGGAGGGATTAGCCAAAAACATTCAGTACTTC
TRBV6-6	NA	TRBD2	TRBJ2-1	CASRTSGRGNEQFF	TGTGCCAGCAGGACTAGCGGGAGAGGAAATGAGCAGTTCTTC
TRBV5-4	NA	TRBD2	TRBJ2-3	CASSSGTSGRQGTDTQYF	TGTGCCAGCAGTTCCGGGACTAGCGGGAGGCAGGGCACAGATACGCAGTATTTT
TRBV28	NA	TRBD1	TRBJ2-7	CASSVQGQNYEQYF	TGTGCCAGCAGTGTACAGGGACAGAACTACGAGCAGTACTTC
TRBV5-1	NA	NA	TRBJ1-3	CASSHQGADRSSGNTIYF	TGCGCCAGCAGCCATCAAGGTGCGGACAGATCCTCTGGAAACACCATATATTTT
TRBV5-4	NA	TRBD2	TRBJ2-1	CASKRAGGPGEQFF	TGTGCCAGTAAGAGAGCGGGAGGGCCGGGTGAGCAGTTCTTC
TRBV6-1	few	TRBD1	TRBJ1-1	CASSVPGGRNTEAFF	TGTGCCAGCAGTGTTCCAGGGGGAAGGAACACTGAAGCTTTCTTT
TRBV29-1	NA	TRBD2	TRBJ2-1	CSVVGLAGDNEQFF	TGCAGCGTAGTCGGACTAGCGGGAGACAATGAGCAGTTCTTC
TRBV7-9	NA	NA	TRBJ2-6	CASSFRGSGANVLTF	TGTGCCAGCAGCTTTCGGGGATCTGGGGCCAACGTCCTGACTTTC
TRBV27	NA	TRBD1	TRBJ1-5	CASGGTVYSNQPQHF	TGTGCCAGCGGTGGGACAGTCTATAGCAATCAGCCCCAGCATTTT
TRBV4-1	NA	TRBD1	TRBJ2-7	CASSQDRAGTAVREQYF	TGCGCCAGCAGCCAAGACCGCGCCGGGACAGCTGTCCGGGAGCAGTACTTC
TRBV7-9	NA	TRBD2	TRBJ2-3	CASSSGLAAYTDTQYF	TGTGCCAGCAGCTCGGGACTAGCGGCATACACAGATACGCAGTATTTT